This TCR beta chain was documented in a study of early T cells in non-severe SARS-CoV-2 infection. A single record per CDR3 protein comes from TCRdb applying MiXCR to the 5' RACE reads. The top ten clones hold roughly 10% of a sample with roughly 58,000 distinct CDR3 sequences, 9.5% to 13% of them seen once. The CDR3 covers 12 residues. The ends were cut back, 4 bases at V and 8 bases at J, with 12 bases in the middle. Germline CDR1 SQVTM, CDR2 ANQGSEA. This clonotype was observed a few times. The material sequenced was whole blood. The receptor was derived from an adult who was a healthcare worker with PCR-confirmed SARS-CoV-2 infection or an uninfected control (not recorded which). The V and J genes are TRBV29-1 and TRBJ1-5; TRBD1 might be the D (6 bases). In nucleotides, the CDR3 is TGCAGCGTTGTACAGGGCGGGGAGCCCCAGCATTTT. Translating gives CSVVQGGEPQHF.